These 7 T cell receptor beta chains were sequenced from one sample in a study of blood T cell repertoires in COVID-19. Only in-frame clones appear in the TCRdb table, and some are missing; sequencing was by immunoSEQ multiplex PCR. The sample holds about 96,000 clones, 80% to 90% seen once. Sequencing was performed on peripheral blood. These receptors came from a human donor with COVID-19, enrolled during active disease. The donor label of this sample is uncertain.

This clone has a single count. This sequence joins TRBV12-3 or TRBV12-4 and TRBJ1-5; D gene uncertain. The length of the CDR3 is 13 residues. V lost 6 bases and J lost 0, with 6 bases in between. CDR3 DNA sequence: TGTGCCAGCAGCTTCGGTAGCAATCAGCCCCAGCATTTT. Residues: CASSFGSNQPQHF.

This sequence joins TRBV3-1 (or the pseudogene TRBV3-2) and TRBJ2-7, with D possibly TRBD1 on 6 matching bases. V was trimmed by 5 bases and J by 4 bases, leaving 15 bases between them. The CDR3 loop spans 14 amino acids. Germline V CDR1 and CDR2: LGHDT, YNNKEL (reference sequence). CDR3 coding DNA: TGTGCCAGCAGCTACGCCGGGACATCTTACGAGCAGTACTTC. Protein: CASSYAGTSYEQYF.

In this sample, this clone turned up once. V gene TRBV7-9 combines with J gene TRBJ2-7; 8 nucleotides match TRBD1. The CDR3 extends over 15 amino acids. Germline trimming cut 6 bases from V and 2 bases from J; bases unmatched to any gene: 9. In germline, CDR1 is SEHNR, CDR2 FQNEAQ (reference sequence). The CDR3 here is CASSSTGGSTYEQYF. The CDR3 region has the DNA TGTGCCAGCAGTTCAACAGGGGGGTCAACCTACGAGCAGTACTTC.

V is TRBV11-3 and J is TRBJ1-1; D is undetermined. The germline V gene has CDR1 SGHNT and CDR2 YENEEA. The CDR3 is 13 amino acids. V was trimmed by 2 bases and J by 7 bases, leaving 11 bases between them. CDR3 region: CASSLSGLGEAFF. The CDR3 DNA follows: TGTGCCAGCAGCTTATCCGGGTTGGGTGAAGCTTTCTTT.

The V call is TRBV9, the J call TRBJ1-2, with D perhaps matching TRBD1 (5 bases). Trimming stripped 6 bases from V and 4 bases from J, with 19 bases between. Germline V gives CDR1 SGDLS, CDR2 YYNGEE. There are 15 residues in the CDR3. The CDR3 sequence: CASTPDGGVLYGYTF. CDR3 sequence (DNA): TGTGCCAGCACACCCGATGGAGGGGTCCTCTATGGCTACACCTTC.

V usage is TRBV19 and J usage is TRBJ2-7; the match to TRBD2 covers 9 bases. CDR1 is LNHDA, CDR2 SQIVND, per germline (reference sequence). The J segment lost 3 bases and the V segment lost 11 bases, leaving 5 bases of the junction unmatched. The CDR3 runs 12 residues. Here the CDR3 reads CAAGTSFYEQYF. The CDR3 nucleotides are TGTGCCGCCGGGACTAGCTTCTACGAGCAGTACTTC. Full variable domain (outside the CDR3, taken from reference TRBV19 and TRBJ2-7): DGGITQSPKYLFRKEGQNVTLSCEQNLNHDAMYWYRQDPGQGLRLIYYSQIVNDFQKGDIAEGYSVSREKKESFPLTVTSAQKNPTAFYLCAAGTSFYEQYFGPGTRLTVT.

The chain uses TRBV9 and TRBJ1-1, with 10 bases lining up with TRBD1. Trimming cost V 2 bases and J 3 bases; bases outside gene matches: 1. The CDR3 runs to 14 residues. CDR1 and CDR2 from the germline V gene are SGDLS and YYNGEE. CDR3 residues: CASSVGTGDTEAFF. In DNA, the CDR3 is TGTGCCAGCAGCGTTGGGACAGGGGACACTGAAGCTTTCTTT.